The TCR beta chain under discussion was sequenced for a study of T cell clonotyping in hematopoietic cell transplantation. Clones were sequenced by immunoSEQ multiplex PCR, and TCRdb holds only the in-frame ones, with some missing. The sample holds 46,000 or so clones, around 86% seen once. The time point: recipient sample about 28 days before transplant, after cytoreduction. This TCR was recovered from a man in his 60s with biphenotypic leukemia. Some clones in this sample may be carry-over from other donors' samples. The sequencing used peripheral blood mononuclear cells, collected before stem cell transplant.

In DNA form, the CDR3 reads TGCGCCAGCAGCCCACAGGGGCTCAATCAGCCCCAGCATTTT. The encoded protein is CASSPQGLNQPQHF. This chain links TRBV4-1 with TRBJ1-5; 7 bases are a match to TRBD1. V shed 4 bases and J 3 bases; nucleotides not matched to a gene: 3. CDR1 is MGHRA and CDR2 is YSYEKL in the germline V gene. This CDR3 has 14 residues.